This T cell receptor beta chain was sequenced in a study of blood T cells in healthy people across ages (dated by TCRdb to between 2014 and 2017). Broadly, across the study: In model experiments, roughly one uniquely barcoded TCR beta cDNA molecule per two T cells was captured by template switching. The donors were divided into four age groups: young (average roughly 15 years), middle-aged (under 40), aged (about 56) and long-lived (82). To avoid experimental bias, donors of different ages were randomly spread across the sequencing lanes. The study analyzed two additional independent replicas of 1 million unique cDNA reads from the same blood draw for two donors, one aged 18 to 30 and one aged 80 or older. Age-related changes in TCR beta repertoire diversity were measured in the study by deep sequencing normalized with unique cDNA molecular identifiers. Study-wide conclusions, independent of this receptor: Compared with the aged group, more naive CD4+ T cells, fewer expanded clones and increased TCR diversity were shown by the long-lived group, suggesting age selection. Because the CMV infection status of the donors was unknown, age-related changes in expanded clonotypes may potentially have been confounded. Bulk unsorted PBMC profiling prevented conclusive comparison of naive and antigen-experienced compartments. As age increased, observed TCR beta diversity per million T cells dropped in a roughly linear way, and a significant reduction was already evident by age 40. Estimates of total diversity based on one million sequenced T cells were considered lower bounds and underestimates. There was a strong correlation between observed TCR beta diversity and the percentage of naive T cells measured by flow cytometry.

As to this clonotype: Its antigen is still unknown. Since a much larger clone is just one base distant, this may be a read error.

The library relied on 5' RACE. TCRdb records Illumina HiSeq 2500 as the sequencer. A second roughly 6 to 12 cycle PCR used a sample-barcoded 5' primer and a J-beta primer mix. A template-switch 5' adaptor carrying 12 random nucleotides introduced a unique molecular identifier onto each TCR beta cDNA molecule. At least 2.5 million CDR3-containing paired-end reads were obtained from each sample. First-strand cDNA synthesis was performed from all RNA using the Mint cDNA synthesis kit, with priming by a TRBC-specific oligonucleotide. Following uracil-DNA glycosylase treatment, all cDNA underwent a first 18-cycle PCR with the universal primers M1SS and BC2_uni_R. Regarding the original processing steps: Each sample was normalized by randomly selecting 1 million high-quality reads, each carrying a distinct molecular identifier. Reads with shared molecular identifiers were discarded instead of being binned into consensus sequences. MiTCR, with a Q25 quality threshold and the strictest error-elimination algorithm, was used for CDR3 identification, clonotype clustering and error correction. Lower-bound total TCR beta diversity was estimated with a nonparametric unseen species model using Euler transformation. Using fastp trimming at Q25 and MiXCR clonotype assembly, TCRdb reanalyzed the public sequencing data and kept in-frame beta chains. Rows with a matching CDR3 protein are joined into one entry that keeps the most common DNA and genes. None of the V and J calls come from the authors' own analysis; TCRdb made them. This sample lists approximately 730,000 distinct CDR3 sequences; approximately 43% were detected once. The ten largest make up approximately 22% of the sample.

Systemically healthy Caucasian individuals from Russia, over 30 in total and aged roughly 6 to 100 years, were included as donors. About 9.8 milliliters of peripheral blood were drawn from each donor into EDTA-treated Vacutainer tubes. Ficoll-Paque density-gradient centrifugation was used to isolate PBMCs, with at least 6 million obtained per sample. Total RNA was extracted from PBMCs with Trizol reagent, with at least 6 micrograms obtained per sample. For every donor, flow cytometry on a PBMC aliquot measured the percentage of naive CD45RAhigh/CD27high T cells. The germline V gene provides CDR1 SGHRS and CDR2 YFSETQ. The CDR3 holds 16 amino acids from the cysteine to the phenylalanine. The CDR3 DNA has 48 bases and is translated from base 1.

Sequencing input: blood. The rearranged segments are TRBV5-1 and TRBJ2-1; 10 bases in the middle match TRBD1. This receptor was identified in a woman aged 55-70 years in good health. The CDR3 here reads CASSLADRGSYNGQFF. The DNA is as follows: TGCGCCAGCAGCTTGGCGGACAGGGGGTCCTACAATGGGCAGTTCTTC.